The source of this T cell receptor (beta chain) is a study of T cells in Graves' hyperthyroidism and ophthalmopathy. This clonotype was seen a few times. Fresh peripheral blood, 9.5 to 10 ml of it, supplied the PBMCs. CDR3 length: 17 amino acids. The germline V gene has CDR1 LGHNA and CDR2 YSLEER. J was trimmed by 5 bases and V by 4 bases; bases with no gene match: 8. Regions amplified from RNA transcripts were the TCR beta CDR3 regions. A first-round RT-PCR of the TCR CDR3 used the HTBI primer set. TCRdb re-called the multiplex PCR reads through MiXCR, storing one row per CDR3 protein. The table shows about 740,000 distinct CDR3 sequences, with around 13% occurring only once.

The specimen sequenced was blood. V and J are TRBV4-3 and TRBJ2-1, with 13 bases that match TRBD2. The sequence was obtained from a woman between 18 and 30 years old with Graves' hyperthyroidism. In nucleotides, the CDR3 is TGCGCCAGCAGCCTTCGGACTAGCGGGAGTTGGAACAATGAGCAGTTCTTC. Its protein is CASSLRTSGSWNNEQFF.